This is a list of T cell receptor beta chains from one sample in a study of regulatory T cells in long-lasting Graves disease. MiXCR was run by TCRdb on the multiplex PCR reads, yielding one entry per CDR3 protein. The sample consists of roughly 400,000 distinct CDR3 sequences, approximately 16% of them appearing once. The same data also went into a second study, on T cells in Graves' hyperthyroidism and ophthalmopathy.

The sample here was peripheral blood mononuclear cells (PBMCs), taken at new diagnosis, from a patient treated with antithyroid drugs. The receptors originated from a woman aged 40 to 49 with Graves disease. Each CDR3 is given with its conserved first and last residue. Fields, in order: D gene, V gene, CDR3 protein. The D gene is left open where the match is weak.

. | TRBV7-9 | CASSSRRTGELFF
. | TRBV6-2/TRBV6-3 | CASSYGGTRAYNEQFF
. | TRBV12-3/TRBV12-4 | CASNLAKETQYF
. | TRBV2 | CASSPDGRDEKLFF
. | TRBV12-3/TRBV12-4 | CASSPTGPDYEQYF
. | TRBV11-3 | CASSLDRPTDTQYF
. | TRBV11-2 | CASSLSRGHNEQFF
. | TRBV2 | CASSERRASTDTQYF
TRBD1 | TRBV13 | CASSLRDRGPGGYTF
. | TRBV11-3 | CASSSRRTDGTQYF
. | TRBV6-1 | CASSDWAGTGELFF
TRBD2 | TRBV20-1 | CSAAISGTSYNEQFF
. | TRBV9 | CASSGRRGYTF
TRBD1 | TRBV5-5 | CASSPQTGVQPQHF
TRBD2 | TRBV20-1 | CSARESRGRVFGELFF
TRBD2 | TRBV3-1 | CASSQGLAGGPVSYEQYF
. | TRBV6-2/TRBV6-3 | CASSYVWQGNTGELFF
TRBD2 | TRBV12-5 | CASGLSSGRAGGTGELFF
. | TRBV27 | CASSFGSAVGYEQYF
TRBD1 | TRBV5-4 | CASREGAHRTDTQYF
. | TRBV2 | CASSEYHTEANQPQHF
. | TRBV6-2/TRBV6-3 | CASSGITRNQPQHF
. | TRBV30 | CAWSEAGYNSPLHF
. | TRBV11-3 | CASSTRKSSTEAFF
. | TRBV7-8 | CASSLVPNNSPLHF
TRBD1 | TRBV12-3/TRBV12-4 | CASSLGQGDDGELFF
. | TRBV2 | CASSEAQYVPEQYF
TRBD2 | TRBV30 | CAWGTSGSTGELFF
TRBD2 | TRBV20-1 | CSAYPGTSGNNEQFF
. | TRBV28 | CASSLSWGEQFF
. | TRBV10-2 | CASSGSSDTQYF
. | TRBV2 | CASSLSSGSRNNEQFF
. | TRBV29-1 | CSVPKSPLHF
. | TRBV7-3 | CASSLSAGPSLVEQFF
TRBD2 | TRBV11-2 | CASSSPTSGRNTGELFF
TRBD1 | TRBV12-3/TRBV12-4 | CASRGGQGTYEQYF
. | TRBV11-1 | CASSLVAGPSPGELFF
. | TRBV6-5 | CASSWRGGTDTQYF
. | TRBV6-5 | CASSYGSAAQNTDTQYF
. | TRBV6-6 | CASSYSLGRDDTGELFF
TRBD1 | TRBV12-3/TRBV12-4 | CASSLEGRRQGRYNEKLFF
. | TRBV18 | CASSPPLGMNTEAFF
. | TRBV19 | CASSKGARENTEAFF
. | TRBV30 | CAWSPSTDNYGYTF
TRBD1 | TRBV27 | CASSAIRGPSTGELFF